This TCR beta chain was documented in a study of regulatory T cells in long-lasting Graves disease. Study-level background: Graves' patients, newly diagnosed, had taken antithyroid drugs under 3 months.

Time point given: newly diagnosed GD, antithyroid drugs for less than 3 months. RNA extracted from PBMCs served as the sequencing template. Whole-study results and caveats: There were preferences for TRBV28, TRBJ1-2 and TRBJ2-5 in persistent disease.

The CDR3 totals 16 residues. With V trimmed by 6 bases and J by 4 bases, 12 bases remained unmatched. Arm-PCR with iRepertoire HTBI primers amplified the CDR3 regions for these TCR beta libraries. TCRdb fed the multiplex PCR reads into MiXCR, producing one record per CDR3 protein. The sample has about 530,000 distinct CDR3 sequences; around 16% are singletons. This clonotype was found many times. The antigen is undetermined. The same sample was also used in a study of T cells in Graves' hyperthyroidism and ophthalmopathy. This second study notes: Hyperthyroidism, newly diagnosed and lasting under 2 months, affected patients aged 18 to 65. Patients showing uncontrolled infection, other autoimmune disease, pregnancy or lactation were ineligible.

V is TRBV12-3 or TRBV12-4 and J is TRBJ1-5; 7 bases match TRBD1. The sample in question was peripheral blood mononuclear cells (PBMCs), obtained at new diagnosis, from a patient treated with antithyroid drugs. The sequence was collected from a middle-aged woman with Graves disease. CDR3 residues: CASSEQGPLANQPQHF. Here the CDR3 DNA reads TGTGCCAGCAGCGAACAGGGGCCCCTCGCTAATCAGCCCCAGCATTTT.